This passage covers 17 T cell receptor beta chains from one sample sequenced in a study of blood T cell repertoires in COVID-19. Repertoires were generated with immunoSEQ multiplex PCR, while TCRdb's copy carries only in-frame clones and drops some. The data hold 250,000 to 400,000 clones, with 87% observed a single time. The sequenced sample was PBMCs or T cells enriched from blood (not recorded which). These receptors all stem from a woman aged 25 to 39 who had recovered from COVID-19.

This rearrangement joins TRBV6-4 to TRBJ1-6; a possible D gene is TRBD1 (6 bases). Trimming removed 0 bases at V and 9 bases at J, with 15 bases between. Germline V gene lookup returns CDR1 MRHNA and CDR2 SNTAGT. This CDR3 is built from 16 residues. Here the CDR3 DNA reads TGTGCCAGCAGTGACTCTCGGGGGGCCGGTAGTTCACCCCTCCACTTT. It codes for CASSDSRGAGSSPLHF.

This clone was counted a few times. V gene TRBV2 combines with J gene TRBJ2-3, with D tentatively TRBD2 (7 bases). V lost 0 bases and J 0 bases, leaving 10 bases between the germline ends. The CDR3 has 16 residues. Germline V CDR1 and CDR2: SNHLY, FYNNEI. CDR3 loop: CASSEAGGPSTDTQYF. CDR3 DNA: TGTGCCAGCAGTGAAGCGGGGGGGCCTAGCACAGATACGCAGTATTTT.

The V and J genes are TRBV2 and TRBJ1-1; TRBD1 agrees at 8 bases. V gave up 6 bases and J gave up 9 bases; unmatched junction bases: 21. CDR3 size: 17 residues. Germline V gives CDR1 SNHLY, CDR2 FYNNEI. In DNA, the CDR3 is TGTGCCAGCAGCCCCCCGGCAGTCGCGCGGGACAGGCAAAAAGCTTTCTTT. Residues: CASSPPAVARDRQKAFF.

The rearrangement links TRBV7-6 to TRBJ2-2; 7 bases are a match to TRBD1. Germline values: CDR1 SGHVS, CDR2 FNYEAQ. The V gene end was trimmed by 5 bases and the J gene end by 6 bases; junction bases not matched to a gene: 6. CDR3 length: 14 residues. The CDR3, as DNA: TGTGCCAGCAGCGACAGGGTCGGGGCCGGGGAGCTGTTTTTT. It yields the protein CASSDRVGAGELFF.

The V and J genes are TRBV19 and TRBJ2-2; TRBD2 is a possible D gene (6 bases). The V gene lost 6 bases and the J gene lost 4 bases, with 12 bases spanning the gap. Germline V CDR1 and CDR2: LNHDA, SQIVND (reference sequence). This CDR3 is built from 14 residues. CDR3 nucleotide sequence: TGTGCCAGTAGAAATGGGGGGAGCACCGGGGAGCTGTTTTTT. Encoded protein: CASRNGGSTGELFF.

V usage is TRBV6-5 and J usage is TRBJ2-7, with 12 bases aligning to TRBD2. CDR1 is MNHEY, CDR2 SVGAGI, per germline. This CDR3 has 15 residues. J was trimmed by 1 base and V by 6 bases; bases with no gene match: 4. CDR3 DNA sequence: TGTGCCAGCAGACGGACTAGCGGGGCTTCCTACGAGCAGTACTTC. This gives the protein CASRRTSGASYEQYF.

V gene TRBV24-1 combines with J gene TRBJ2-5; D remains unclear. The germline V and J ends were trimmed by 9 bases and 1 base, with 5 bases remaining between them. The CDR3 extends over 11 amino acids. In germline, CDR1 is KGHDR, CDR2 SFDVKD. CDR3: CATQSQETQYF. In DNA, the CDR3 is TGTGCCACCCAGTCCCAAGAGACCCAGTACTTC.

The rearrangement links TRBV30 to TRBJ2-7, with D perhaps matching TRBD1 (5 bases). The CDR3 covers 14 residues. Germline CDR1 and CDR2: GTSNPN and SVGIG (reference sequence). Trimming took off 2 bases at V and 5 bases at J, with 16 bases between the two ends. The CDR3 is CAWSSIQGGHEQYF. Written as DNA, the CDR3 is TGTGCCTGGAGTTCCATCCAGGGCGGCCACGAGCAGTACTTC.

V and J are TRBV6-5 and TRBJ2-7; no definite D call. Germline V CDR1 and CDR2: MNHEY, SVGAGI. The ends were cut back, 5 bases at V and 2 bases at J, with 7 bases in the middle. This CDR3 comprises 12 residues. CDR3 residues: CASSPLTYEQYF. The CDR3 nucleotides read TGTGCCAGCAGTCCCCTAACCTACGAGCAGTACTTC.

DNA for the CDR3: TGTGCCAGCAGCCCCCCCCTAGCGGAGGTCACAGATACGCAGTATTTT. Translated: CASSPPLAEVTDTQYF. The chain joins TRBV9 to TRBJ2-3; TRBD2 matches at 7 bases. CDR1 and CDR2 (germline): SGDLS, YYNGEE. Germline trimming cut 4 bases from V and 2 bases from J; bases unmatched to any gene: 10. The CDR3 covers 16 residues.

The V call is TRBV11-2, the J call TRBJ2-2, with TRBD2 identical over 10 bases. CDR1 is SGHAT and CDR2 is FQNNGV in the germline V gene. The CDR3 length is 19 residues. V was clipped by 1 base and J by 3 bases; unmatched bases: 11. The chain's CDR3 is CASSLVLSITSGDTGELFF. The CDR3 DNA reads TGTGCCAGCAGCTTAGTCTTGTCTATCACTAGCGGGGACACCGGGGAGCTGTTTTTT.

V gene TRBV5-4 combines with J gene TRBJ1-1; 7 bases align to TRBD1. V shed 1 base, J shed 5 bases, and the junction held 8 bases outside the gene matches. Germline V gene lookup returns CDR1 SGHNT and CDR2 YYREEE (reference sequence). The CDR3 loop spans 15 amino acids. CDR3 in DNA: TGTGCCAGCAGCTTGCCGCGAGGGGGCAGAACTGAAGCTTTCTTT. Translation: CASSLPRGGRTEAFF.

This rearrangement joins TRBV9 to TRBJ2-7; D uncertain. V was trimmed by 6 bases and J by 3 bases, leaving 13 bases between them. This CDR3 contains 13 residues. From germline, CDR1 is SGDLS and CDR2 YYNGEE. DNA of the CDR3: TGTGCCAGCAATGTAGGAGACGGCTACGAGCAGTACTTC. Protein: CASNVGDGYEQYF.

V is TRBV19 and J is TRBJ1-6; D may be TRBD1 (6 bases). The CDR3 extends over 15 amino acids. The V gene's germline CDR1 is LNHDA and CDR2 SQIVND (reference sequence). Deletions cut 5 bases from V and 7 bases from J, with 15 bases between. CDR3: CASSVGGRGNSPLHF. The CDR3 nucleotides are TGTGCCAGTAGTGTAGGGGGAAGAGGGAATTCACCCCTCCACTTT. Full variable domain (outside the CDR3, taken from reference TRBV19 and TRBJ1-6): DGGITQSPKYLFRKEGQNVTLSCEQNLNHDAMYWYRQDPGQGLRLIYYSQIVNDFQKGDIAEGYSVSREKKESFPLTVTSAQKNPTAFYLCASSVGGRGNSPLHFGNGTRLTVT.

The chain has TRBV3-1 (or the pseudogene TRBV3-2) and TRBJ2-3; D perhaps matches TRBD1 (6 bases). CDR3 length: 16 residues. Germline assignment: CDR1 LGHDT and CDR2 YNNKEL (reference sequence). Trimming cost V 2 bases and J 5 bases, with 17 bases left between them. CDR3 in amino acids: CASSQRGLGAGDTQYF. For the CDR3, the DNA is TGTGCCAGCAGCCAAAGGGGGTTGGGGGCCGGAGATACGCAGTATTTT.

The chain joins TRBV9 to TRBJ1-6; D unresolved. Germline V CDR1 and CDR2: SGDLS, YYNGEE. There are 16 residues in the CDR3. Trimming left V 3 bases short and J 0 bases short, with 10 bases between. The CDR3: CASSDPGSSYNSPLHF. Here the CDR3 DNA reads TGTGCCAGCAGCGATCCGGGGAGCTCCTATAATTCACCCCTCCACTTT.

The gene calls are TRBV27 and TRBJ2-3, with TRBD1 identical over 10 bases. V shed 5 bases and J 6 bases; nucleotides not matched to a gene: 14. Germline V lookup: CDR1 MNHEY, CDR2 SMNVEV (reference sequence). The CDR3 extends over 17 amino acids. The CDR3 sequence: CASSQRDRGGVTDTQYF. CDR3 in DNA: TGTGCCAGCAGTCAACGGGACAGGGGAGGAGTTACGGATACGCAGTATTTT.